These 12 T cell receptor beta chains were sequenced from one sample in a study of CD8 T cells in ankylosing spondylitis. TCRdb processed the 5' RACE reads anew with MiXCR; each CDR3 protein has one entry. The sample lists 50,000 to 65,000 distinct CDR3 sequences, approximately 7.4% seen once, with over 6.5% in the top ten. The sequencing input was blood, either unsorted or a sorted T cell fraction (not recorded which). The receptors come from a female donor with ankylosing spondylitis or in good health (not recorded which).

This clonotype was recorded at least ten times. The chain has TRBV29-1 and TRBJ1-2; perhaps TRBD1 as D (5 bases). Per germline, CDR1 SQVTM and CDR2 ANQGSEA. Trimming took 4 bases from V and 5 from J, leaving 17 bases between them. CDR3 length: 14 residues. CDR3 loop: CSVVTTDTFYGYTF. In DNA, the CDR3 is TGCAGCGTTGTCACGACGGACACCTTTTATGGCTACACCTTC.

This clonotype appeared many times. The V gene is TRBV5-1, the J gene TRBJ1-2, with a weak D call TRBD1 (5 bases). The V and J ends lost 0 bases and 6 bases respectively, with 12 bases between them. The germline CDR1 and CDR2 sequences are SGHRS and YFSETQ. The length of the CDR3 is 14 residues. CDR3 sequence: CASSLVGDLDGYTF. CDR3 bases: TGCGCCAGCAGCTTGGTGGGGGATTTGGATGGCTACACCTTC.

The chain joins TRBV27 to TRBJ1-6; possibly TRBD1 for D (5 bases). The CDR3 covers 13 residues. V shed 3 bases and J shed 14 bases, with 14 bases lying between them. Germline CDR1 reads MNHEY; CDR2 reads SMNVEV (reference sequence). The CDR3 here is CASSFLGDVALHF. DNA for the CDR3: TGTGCCAGCAGTTTTCTAGGGGATGTGGCCCTCCACTTT.

In this sample, this clonotype turned up many times. The gene calls are TRBV20-1 and TRBJ2-5; 9 bases agree with TRBD2. The germline gives CDR1 DFQATT, CDR2 SNEGSKA (reference sequence). The J segment lost 5 bases and the V segment lost 2 bases, leaving 3 bases of the junction unmatched. The CDR3 has 13 residues. Here the CDR3 reads CSARLAGTETQYF. DNA of the CDR3: TGCAGTGCTAGACTAGCGGGGACCGAGACCCAGTACTTC.

This clonotype was seen at least ten times. The CDR3 bases are TGTGCCAGAGCAGCCCTAGTAACACACAGCGAGGGGTACAATGAGCAGTTCTTC. Its translation is CARAALVTHSEGYNEQFF. The chain recombines TRBV5-6 with TRBJ2-1, with D perhaps being TRBD1 or TRBD2 (5 bases each). Germline values: CDR1 SGHDT, CDR2 YYEEEE. V was pared by 8 bases and J by 4 bases, with 28 bases between. The CDR3 covers 18 residues.

This clonotype was seen ten or more times. The gene calls are TRBV5-1 and TRBJ2-1, with 8 bases identical to TRBD1. This CDR3 is 15 amino acids long. Unmatched junction bases numbered 5, after V lost 3 bases and J lost 3 bases. Per germline, CDR1 SGHRS and CDR2 YFSETQ. The CDR3 here is CASSSQGAGYNEQFF. DNA for the CDR3: TGCGCCAGCAGCTCGCAGGGGGCTGGCTACAATGAGCAGTTCTTC. Full variable domain (missing parts from reference TRBV5-1 and TRBJ2-1): KAGVTQTPRYLIKTRGQQVTLSCSPISGHRSVSWYQQTPGQGLQFLFEYFSETQRNKGNFPGRFSGRQFSNSRSEMNVSTLELGDSALYLCASSSQGAGYNEQFFGPGTRLTVL.

This clonotype was observed at least ten times. The chain joins TRBV12-3 or TRBV12-4 to TRBJ1-5; 7 positions agree with TRBD1. The length of the CDR3 is 19 residues. V trimming: 0 bases; J trimming: 0 bases; junction bases outside the gene matches: 11. CDR3 coding DNA: TGTGCCAGCAGTTTAGCGGGAGGGGGCGCCGGTCATAGCAATCAGCCCCAGCATTTT. Its protein is CASSLAGGGAGHSNQPQHF.

This clonotype was observed many times. The genes are TRBV29-1 and TRBJ2-1, with a weak D call TRBD2 (6 bases). This CDR3 spans 15 amino acids. CDR1 and CDR2 from the germline V gene are SQVTM and ANQGSEA. V was clipped by 7 bases and J by 8 bases, with 24 bases between them. The CDR3 DNA reads TGCAGCGCGTTAGGCGGGACCTACTTTTTGGATGAGCAGTTCTTC. As protein: CSALGGTYFLDEQFF.

At least ten counts were recorded for this clonotype. This chain uses TRBV5-1 with TRBJ2-1; 10 nucleotides match TRBD2. The V gene end was trimmed by 2 bases and the J gene end by 15 bases; junction bases not matched to a gene: 17. This CDR3 is 16 amino acids long. Looked up from germline, CDR1 is SGHRS and CDR2 is YFSETQ. CDR3 DNA sequence: TGCGCCAGCAGCTTTTTCCCGGGAAGCGGGGGGGCCCACCCGTTCTTC. Its protein is CASSFFPGSGGAHPFF.

This clonotype was found many times. The rearrangement links TRBV29-1 to TRBJ2-1; D may match TRBD1 or TRBD2 (6 bases each). The CDR3 has 12 amino acids. CDR1 and CDR2 from the germline V gene are SQVTM and ANQGSEA. Trimming took 3 bases from V and 9 from J, leaving 12 bases between them. CDR3 in amino acids: CSVDRGGGEQFF. The CDR3, as DNA: TGCAGCGTTGACAGGGGAGGCGGTGAGCAGTTCTTC.

Ten or more counts support this clonotype. The chain joins TRBV14 to TRBJ2-2; maybe TRBD1 (6 bases). Per the germline V gene, CDR1 is SGHDN and CDR2 is FVKESK. There are 14 residues in the CDR3. V lost 6 bases and J 2 bases, leaving 10 bases between the germline ends. This CDR3 is CASRRTANTGELFF. In DNA, the CDR3 is TGTGCCAGCAGGAGGACAGCCAACACCGGGGAGCTGTTTTTT.

This clonotype was counted at least ten times. The V and J genes are TRBV15 and TRBJ2-1; D is ambiguous. The CDR3 length is 15 residues. Trimming shortened V by 4 bases and J by 0 bases, and 10 bases separated the two germline ends. The V gene's germline CDR1 is LNHNV and CDR2 YYDKDF (reference sequence). The CDR3 DNA reads as TGTGCCACCAGCACCCAAACGAGCTCCTACAATGAGCAGTTCTTC. This gives the protein CATSTQTSSYNEQFF.